This TCR beta chain was sequenced during a study of T-cell memory formation after mild COVID-19. Study summary: There were largely donor-specific TCR clusters.

TCRdb re-called the 5' RACE reads with MiXCR, one entry per CDR3 protein. The sample includes over 350,000 distinct CDR3 sequences, 24% of them seen just once. Study results and caveats: Second-wave clones peaking on day 37 lacked confirmed SARS-CoV-2 specificity. Cross-reactive memory appears to have joined, as suggested by some responding clones showing up in pre-infection memory.

Worth noting for this clonotype: Its antigen is unknown.

This TCR derives from an adult woman who had mild COVID-19 (a few samples of this study predate the infection). Cell type and time point are not known. The sequenced material came from PBMCs or a T cell subset sorted from them (not recorded which).

DNA for the CDR3: TGTGCCAGCAGCCAAGTCCCGGCCCCTGGGGAGACGCAGTATTTT. Residues: CASSQVPAPGETQYF. The chain combines TRBV4-2 with TRBJ2-3, with D possibly being TRBD2 (5 bases). V lost 1 base and J 9 bases, leaving 17 bases between the germline ends. The CDR3 contains 15 residues. From germline, CDR1 is LGHNA and CDR2 YNFKEQ.